Presented here are 19 T cell receptor beta chains from one specimen sequenced in a study of T cell responses to AZD1222 COVID-19 vaccine. The table came from immunoSEQ multiplex PCR; TCRdb's copy has only in-frame clones and leaves some out. Among about 42,000 clones listed, over 70% were seen once. The sample in question was peripheral blood, obtained 28 days after the second AZD1222 dose. The receptors derive from an adult who received the AZD1222 COVID-19 vaccine.

The chain employs TRBV15 and TRBJ2-3; D is unresolved. The CDR3 loop spans 13 amino acids. V lost 5 bases and J 6 bases, leaving 12 bases between the germline ends. Germline V lookup: CDR1 LNHNV, CDR2 YYDKDF (reference sequence). The CDR3 bases are TGTGCCACCAGCCGAAGTACCGGGGATACGCAGTATTTT. Its translation: CATSRSTGDTQYF. Together with reference TRBV15 and TRBJ2-3, the CDR3 gives the full variable domain: DAMVIQNPRYQVTQFGKPVTLSCSQTLNHNVMYWYQQKSSQAPKLLFHYYDKDFNNEADTPDNFQSRRPNTSFCFLDIRSPGLGDTAMYLCATSRSTGDTQYFGPGTRLTVL.

The chain recombines TRBV10-2 with TRBJ1-1; no clear D gene. This CDR3 has 11 amino acids. V shed 3 bases and J shed 5 bases, with 4 bases lying between them. From germline, CDR1 is WSHSY and CDR2 SAAADI. Here the CDR3 reads CASSDRTEAFF. In DNA, the CDR3 is TGCGCCAGCAGTGACCGGACTGAAGCTTTCTTT.

This clone has a single count. V is TRBV10-2 and J is TRBJ2-5, with 7 bases matching TRBD1. CDR1 and CDR2 from the germline V gene are WSHSY and SAAADI. Germline trimming cut 0 bases from V and 0 bases from J; bases unmatched to any gene: 1. This CDR3 is built from 15 residues. The CDR3 coding sequence is TGCGCCAGCAGTGAGTCGACAGGGTACCAAGAGACCCAGTACTTC. It is translated as CASSESTGYQETQYF.

This clone has a handful of counts. The V call is TRBV6-5, the J call TRBJ2-6, with D unresolved. Germline CDR1 MNHEY, CDR2 SVGAGI. The CDR3 spans 16 residues. V was shortened by 1 base and J by 4 bases, with 11 bases between the two germline ends. The CDR3 nucleotides read TGTGCCAGCAGTTACTTGGGGTTGGGAGGGGCCAACGTCCTGACTTTC. Translation: CASSYLGLGGANVLTF.

The V and J genes are TRBV6-1 and TRBJ1-2; weak D call: TRBD1 (6 bases). The CDR3 loop spans 14 amino acids. The germline V gene encodes CDR1 MNHNS and CDR2 SASEGT. Deletions cut 3 bases from V and 8 bases from J, with 16 bases between. CDR3: CASSDNGRGGGYTF. The DNA of the CDR3 is TGTGCCAGCAGTGACAATGGACGAGGGGGAGGCTACACCTTC.

This clone was observed once. The chain couples TRBV10-2 to TRBJ1-1; D not certain. Trimming left V 7 bases short and J 7 bases short, with 10 bases between. This CDR3 has 11 amino acids. Germline-derived CDR1 and CDR2 are WSHSY and SAAADI. This chain's CDR3 is CASIVSNEAFF. The CDR3 DNA is TGCGCCAGCATAGTCAGCAATGAAGCTTTCTTT.

J is TRBJ1-2 and V is TRBV11-2, with a tentative D call TRBD1 (6 bases). CDR3 length equals 13 residues. Germline values: CDR1 SGHAT, CDR2 FQNNGV. Trimming left V 5 bases short and J 8 bases short, with 15 bases between. CDR3 region: CASSPQGVGGYTF. CDR3 nucleotides: TGTGCCAGCAGCCCACAGGGAGTAGGGGGCTACACCTTC.

The chain links TRBV19 to TRBJ1-6; D is undetermined. With 1 base removed from V and 6 bases from J, the gap between germline ends came to 4 bases. The germline V gene encodes CDR1 LNHDA and CDR2 SQIVND (reference sequence). The CDR3 is made up of 13 amino acids. The CDR3 protein is CASSIGTNSPLHF. The CDR3 DNA reads as TGTGCCAGTAGTATAGGGACTAATTCACCCCTCCACTTT.

The chain uses TRBV11-3 and TRBJ1-6; D unclear. This CDR3 contains 13 residues. Looked up from germline, CDR1 is SGHNT and CDR2 is YENEEA. Trimming pared 5 bases from V and 9 bases from J, leaving 11 bases between. Here the CDR3 reads CASSLQPSSPLHF. CDR3 DNA sequence: TGTGCCAGCAGCCTCCAGCCTAGTTCACCCCTCCACTTT.

The V and J genes are TRBV19 and TRBJ1-5; unclear D gene. Between the trimmed V and J ends, which lost 6 bases and 5 bases, there was a span of 20 bases. Germline CDR1 LNHDA, CDR2 SQIVND (reference sequence). The CDR3 consists of 16 residues. CDR3 protein: CASRDQAPGRHQPQHF. As DNA, the CDR3 is TGTGCCAGTAGGGATCAGGCTCCGGGCCGGCATCAGCCCCAGCATTTT.

The chain recombines TRBV2 with TRBJ1-3; no reliable D call. Germline V gene data show CDR1 as SNHLY and CDR2 as FYNNEI. This CDR3 region has 13 residues. V dropped 8 bases and J dropped 0 bases, with 8 bases sitting between them. CDR3: CASQESSGNTIYF. The DNA of the CDR3 is TGTGCCAGCCAAGAGAGCTCTGGAAACACCATATATTTT. The full variable domain, in which reference TRBV2 and TRBJ1-3 provide the parts outside the CDR3, is EPEVTQTPSHQVTQMGQEVILRCVPISNHLYFYWYRQILGQKVEFLVSFYNNEISEKSEIFDDQFSVERPDGSNFTLKIRSTKLEDSAMYFCASQESSGNTIYFGEGSWLTVV.

The chain combines TRBV18 with TRBJ2-5, with D tentatively TRBD2 (5 bases). Germline lookup yields CDR1 KGHSH and CDR2 LQKENI. This CDR3 is built from 12 residues. Trimming left V 4 bases short and J 4 bases short, with 7 bases between. This chain's CDR3 is CASSLGRETQYF. In DNA, the CDR3 is TGTGCCAGCTCACTTGGGAGAGAGACCCAGTACTTC.

This chain connects TRBV12-5 to TRBJ2-2; D remains ambiguous. Germline-derived CDR1 and CDR2 are LGHNT and FRNRAP. Trimming took off 0 bases at V and 1 base at J, with 15 bases between the two ends. The CDR3 is 18 residues long. The CDR3 loop reads CASGLVLTASGNTGELFF. The CDR3 DNA sequence: TGTGCTAGTGGTTTGGTATTAACTGCGTCGGGGAACACCGGGGAGCTGTTTTTT.

J is TRBJ2-3 and V is TRBV5-1; perhaps TRBD1 as D (6 bases). V gave up 0 bases and J gave up 6 bases, with 11 bases separating them. In germline, CDR1 is SGHRS, CDR2 YFSETQ. The CDR3 is made up of 14 amino acids. The chain's CDR3 is CASSLGTGKDTQYF. CDR3 in DNA: TGCGCCAGCAGCTTGGGTACAGGGAAGGATACGCAGTATTTT.

V gene TRBV25-1 combines with J gene TRBJ1-2; D perhaps matches TRBD1 (6 bases). From germline, CDR1 is MGHDK and CDR2 SYGVNS. V lost 6 bases, J lost 1 base, and 9 bases lay in between. The CDR3 runs 13 residues. CDR3 coding DNA: TGTGCCAGCAGCAGGGGCCTTAACTATGGCTACACCTTC. It is translated as CASSRGLNYGYTF.

The V gene is TRBV18, the J gene TRBJ2-7, with 7 bases matching TRBD1. The CDR3 runs to 17 residues. Looked up from germline, CDR1 is KGHSH and CDR2 is LQKENI. The J segment lost 1 base and the V segment lost 4 bases, leaving 13 bases of the junction unmatched. The DNA for the CDR3 is TGTGCCAGCTCACTGGCCGGGACAGAAACCTTTTCCTACGAGCAGTACTTC. Protein sequence: CASSLAGTETFSYEQYF. Full variable domain (remainder filled in from reference TRBV18 and TRBJ2-7): NAGVMQNPRHLVRRRGQEARLRCSPMKGHSHVYWYRQLPEEGLKFMVYLQKENIIDESGMPKERFSAEFPKEGPSILRIQQVVRGDSAAYFCASSLAGTETFSYEQYFGPGTRLTVT.

V is TRBV6-5 and J is TRBJ1-2; no clear D. Germline CDR1 and CDR2: MNHEY and SVGAGI. This CDR3 spans 15 amino acids. The V gene lost 7 bases and the J gene lost 7 bases, with 22 bases spanning the gap. CDR3 sequence reads: CASIQRAAGVGGYTF. For the CDR3, the DNA is TGTGCCAGCATCCAACGGGCAGCTGGGGTCGGTGGCTACACCTTC.

The table lists this clone with a count of one. The chain employs TRBV9 and TRBJ2-3; TRBD2 might be the D (7 bases). Trimming took 0 bases from V and 4 from J, leaving 15 bases between them. This CDR3 has 16 residues. Germline V gene lookup returns CDR1 SGDLS and CDR2 YYNGEE. DNA of the CDR3: TGTGCCAGCAGCGTAGAAGGGGGGGCCGTGGCAGATACGCAGTATTTT. This translates into CASSVEGGAVADTQYF.

The rearrangement joins TRBV14 to TRBJ2-2; no clear D gene. Germline loops: CDR1 SGHDN, CDR2 FVKESK. The ends were cut back, 5 bases at V and 2 bases at J, with 12 bases in the middle. This CDR3 is built from 15 residues. CDR3 amino acids: CASSSRWPNTGELFF. The DNA for the CDR3 is TGTGCCAGCAGCTCCCGGTGGCCAAACACCGGGGAGCTGTTTTTT.